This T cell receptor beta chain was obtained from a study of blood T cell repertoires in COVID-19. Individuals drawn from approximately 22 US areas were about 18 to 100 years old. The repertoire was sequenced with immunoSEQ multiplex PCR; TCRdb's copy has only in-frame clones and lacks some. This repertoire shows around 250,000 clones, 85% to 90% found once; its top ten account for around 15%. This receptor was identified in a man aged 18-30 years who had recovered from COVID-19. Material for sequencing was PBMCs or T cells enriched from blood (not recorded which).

For the CDR3, the DNA is TGTGCCAGCAGTTTAACAGGGGGCCGGGGGAAAGAGACCCAGTACTTC. Its translation is CASSLTGGRGKETQYF. V and J are TRBV7-6 and TRBJ2-5, with 9 bases lining up with TRBD1. With 6 bases clipped from V and 3 bases from J, the junction kept 11 bases outside the gene matches. The germline V gene has CDR1 SGHVS and CDR2 FNYEAQ. The CDR3 runs to 16 residues.